A selection of T cell receptor beta chains follows, all from one sample in a study of OX40 agonist ivuxolimab in advanced cancers. Profiling relied on immunoSEQ multiplex PCR, and the TCRdb table lists in-frame clones only, not all of them. The table includes around 69,000 clones, about 86% detected once. The input for sequencing was CD4+ or CD8+ T cells sorted from blood, taken in a trial of the OX40 agonist ivuxolimab. The source is an adult with an advanced solid tumor such as melanoma, head and neck, liver or kidney cancer. The CDR3 runs from the conserved cysteine through the conserved F or W. The order of the fields is J gene, V gene, D gene, clone size, CDR3 protein, CDR3 DNA. A D gene is named only where the DNA matches it firmly. Expanded clones are given a class, and other clones once, few, many or no size at all.

j_gene: TRBJ2-7; v_gene: TRBV6-6; d_gene: .; abundance: .; CDR3aa: CASSYSYGDEQYF; CDR3nt: TGTGCCAGCAGTTACTCTTACGGCGACGAGCAGTACTTC
j_gene: TRBJ2-1; v_gene: TRBV6-6; d_gene: TRBD2; abundance: .; CDR3aa: CASSYASGGEVGQFF; CDR3nt: TGTGCCAGCAGTTACGCTAGCGGGGGGGAGGTAGGGCAGTTCTTC
j_gene: TRBJ1-6; v_gene: TRBV15; d_gene: TRBD1; abundance: .; CDR3aa: CATSRDRGNSPLHF; CDR3nt: TGTGCCACCAGCAGGGACAGGGGGAATTCACCCCTCCACTTT
j_gene: TRBJ2-6; v_gene: TRBV23-1; d_gene: .; abundance: .; CDR3aa: CASSSIHTQQSRANVLTF; CDR3nt: TGCGCCAGCAGTAGTATCCATACGCAACAAAGTCGGGCCAACGTCCTGACTTTC
j_gene: TRBJ2-7; v_gene: TRBV11-3; d_gene: TRBD2; abundance: .; CDR3aa: CASSLEGGLTYEQYF; CDR3nt: TGTGCCAGCAGCCTAGAGGGAGGGCTAACCTACGAGCAGTACTTC
j_gene: TRBJ1-1; v_gene: TRBV10-3; d_gene: .; abundance: .; CDR3aa: CAAARGADHTEAFF; CDR3nt: TGTGCCGCTGCCCGGGGGGCAGACCACACTGAAGCTTTCTTT
j_gene: TRBJ1-4; v_gene: TRBV2; d_gene: .; abundance: .; CDR3aa: CASSVGASREKLFF; CDR3nt: TGTGCCAGCAGTGTGGGGGCAAGTAGAGAAAAACTGTTTTTT
j_gene: TRBJ2-5; v_gene: TRBV6-6; d_gene: .; abundance: once; CDR3aa: CASSQVEGAETQYF; CDR3nt: TGTGCCAGCAGTCAAGTAGAAGGGGCAGAGACCCAGTACTTC
j_gene: TRBJ2-3; v_gene: TRBV6-5; d_gene: TRBD2; abundance: .; CDR3aa: CASSLSGGTDTQYF; CDR3nt: TGTGCCAGCAGTTTATCCGGGGGGACAGATACGCAGTATTTT
j_gene: TRBJ1-1; v_gene: TRBV18; d_gene: TRBD1; abundance: .; CDR3aa: CASSPGRGRTEAFF; CDR3nt: TGTGCCAGCTCACCGGGCAGGGGGAGGACTGAAGCTTTCTTT
j_gene: TRBJ2-7; v_gene: TRBV9; d_gene: .; abundance: .; CDR3aa: CASSVVGTSYEQYF; CDR3nt: TGTGCCAGCAGCGTAGTAGGTACTTCATACGAGCAGTACTTC
j_gene: TRBJ2-7; v_gene: TRBV5-4; d_gene: TRBD2; abundance: .; CDR3aa: CASSLGLAGGTSYEQYF; CDR3nt: TGTGCCAGCAGCTTGGGCCTAGCGGGAGGGACCTCCTACGAGCAGTACTTC
j_gene: TRBJ2-3; v_gene: TRBV7-2; d_gene: TRBD1; abundance: few; CDR3aa: CASSPWTGGGTDTQYF; CDR3nt: TGTGCCAGCAGCCCTTGGACAGGGGGGGGCACAGATACGCAGTATTTT
j_gene: TRBJ2-5; v_gene: TRBV2; d_gene: .; abundance: .; CDR3aa: CASSYLRDSQETQYF; CDR3nt: TGTGCCAGCAGCTACCTACGGGACTCCCAAGAGACCCAGTACTTC
j_gene: TRBJ1-1; v_gene: TRBV18; d_gene: .; abundance: .; CDR3aa: CASSPNEDTEAFF; CDR3nt: TGTGCCAGCTCACCAAACGAGGACACTGAAGCTTTCTTT
j_gene: TRBJ1-2; v_gene: TRBV30; d_gene: .; abundance: .; CDR3aa: CAWSVSGDGYTF; CDR3nt: TGTGCCTGGAGTGTGTCGGGTGATGGCTACACCTTC
j_gene: TRBJ2-3; v_gene: TRBV5-1; d_gene: TRBD1; abundance: .; CDR3aa: CASSFGQGGDTQYF; CDR3nt: TGCGCCAGCAGCTTCGGACAGGGGGGAGATACGCAGTATTTT
j_gene: TRBJ1-2; v_gene: TRBV28; d_gene: .; abundance: .; CDR3aa: CASNLKGYGYTF; CDR3nt: TGTGCCAGCAACCTAAAGGGATATGGCTACACCTTC
j_gene: TRBJ2-3; v_gene: TRBV4-1; d_gene: .; abundance: .; CDR3aa: CASSQGFPTTFGDTQYF; CDR3nt: TGCGCCAGCAGCCAAGGGTTCCCGACTACCTTTGGGGATACGCAGTATTTT
j_gene: TRBJ2-1; v_gene: TRBV28; d_gene: .; abundance: .; CDR3aa: CASSSTVLYNEQFF; CDR3nt: TGTGCCAGCAGTTCGACAGTCCTCTACAATGAGCAGTTCTTC
j_gene: TRBJ1-2; v_gene: TRBV28; d_gene: .; abundance: .; CDR3aa: CASSLAVDGVVNYGYTF; CDR3nt: TGTGCCAGCAGTCTCGCCGTCGACGGGGTTGTGAACTATGGCTACACCTTC
j_gene: TRBJ1-4; v_gene: TRBV5-4; d_gene: .; abundance: .; CDR3aa: CASSLYSATNEKLFF; CDR3nt: TGTGCCAGCAGCTTGTATTCAGCAACTAATGAAAAACTGTTTTTT
j_gene: TRBJ2-3; v_gene: TRBV6-1; d_gene: TRBD2; abundance: .; CDR3aa: CASRGLAGDTQYF; CDR3nt: TGTGCCAGCAGGGGACTAGCGGGAGATACGCAGTATTTT
j_gene: TRBJ1-2; v_gene: TRBV7-6; d_gene: TRBD1; abundance: .; CDR3aa: CASSLRTGGGGYTF; CDR3nt: TGTGCCAGCAGCTTAAGGACAGGGGGAGGTGGCTACACCTTC
j_gene: TRBJ2-1; v_gene: TRBV5-4; d_gene: TRBD1; abundance: .; CDR3aa: CASSWGLGQGMGEQFF; CDR3nt: TGTGCCAGCAGCTGGGGTCTTGGACAGGGGATGGGGGAGCAGTTCTTC
j_gene: TRBJ2-2; v_gene: TRBV6-5; d_gene: .; abundance: medium-sized; CDR3aa: CATESDTGELFF; CDR3nt: TGTGCCACCGAGAGTGACACCGGGGAGCTGTTTTTT
j_gene: TRBJ1-5; v_gene: TRBV10-3; d_gene: TRBD1; abundance: .; CDR3aa: CASSGTGEMGNQPQHF; CDR3nt: TGTGCCTCGTCCGGGACAGGGGAGATGGGCAATCAGCCCCAGCATTTT
j_gene: TRBJ1-4; v_gene: TRBV7-6; d_gene: .; abundance: .; CDR3aa: CASSLGGTANEKLFF; CDR3nt: TGTGCCAGCAGCTTAGGGGGTACGGCTAATGAAAAACTGTTTTTT
j_gene: TRBJ2-3; v_gene: TRBV7-9; d_gene: TRBD1; abundance: .; CDR3aa: CASSLMQGASTDTQYF; CDR3nt: TGTGCCAGCAGCTTGATGCAGGGGGCGAGCACAGATACGCAGTATTTT
j_gene: TRBJ2-5; v_gene: TRBV2; d_gene: .; abundance: .; CDR3aa: CASSLLGDGETQYF; CDR3nt: TGTGCCAGCAGCCTACTAGGGGACGGAGAGACCCAGTACTTC
j_gene: TRBJ1-2; v_gene: TRBV14; d_gene: .; abundance: .; CDR3aa: CASSQGGASYGYTF; CDR3nt: TGTGCCAGCAGCCAAGGGGGGGCGAGCTATGGCTACACCTTC
j_gene: TRBJ2-3; v_gene: TRBV30; d_gene: .; abundance: .; CDR3aa: CAWSDPHRTDTQYF; CDR3nt: TGTGCCTGGAGTGACCCCCACAGGACAGATACGCAGTATTTT
j_gene: TRBJ1-4; v_gene: TRBV5-1; d_gene: TRBD1; abundance: few; CDR3aa: CASSLAGTGVEKLFF; CDR3nt: TGCGCCAGCAGCTTGGCCGGGACAGGGGTTGAAAAACTGTTTTTT
j_gene: TRBJ2-7; v_gene: TRBV5-1; d_gene: .; abundance: .; CDR3aa: CASSLGRGLEQYF; CDR3nt: TGCGCCAGCAGCTTGGGACGGGGCCTCGAGCAGTACTTC
j_gene: TRBJ1-3; v_gene: TRBV5-1; d_gene: .; abundance: .; CDR3aa: CASRLDGNSGNTIYF; CDR3nt: TGCGCCAGCAGACTTGACGGAAACTCTGGAAACACCATATATTTT
j_gene: TRBJ2-3; v_gene: TRBV11-1; d_gene: TRBD1; abundance: .; CDR3aa: CASSFGTGTDTQYF; CDR3nt: TGTGCCAGCAGCTTCGGGACAGGGACAGATACGCAGTATTTT
j_gene: TRBJ2-2; v_gene: TRBV5-1; d_gene: TRBD2; abundance: .; CDR3aa: CASSPTSGTTGELFF; CDR3nt: TGCGCCAGCAGCCCTACTAGCGGGACGACCGGGGAGCTGTTTTTT
j_gene: TRBJ2-1; v_gene: TRBV10-3; d_gene: .; abundance: .; CDR3aa: CAISERLASYNEQFF; CDR3nt: TGTGCCATCAGTGAGAGGCTGGCTTCCTACAATGAGCAGTTCTTC
j_gene: TRBJ1-2; v_gene: TRBV23-1; d_gene: TRBD1; abundance: .; CDR3aa: CASTPRDSKKSCHYGYTF; CDR3nt: TGCGCCAGCACCCCCCGGGACAGTAAAAAAAGCTGTCACTATGGCTACACCTTC
j_gene: TRBJ1-1; v_gene: TRBV27; d_gene: TRBD1; abundance: .; CDR3aa: CASSSLRTGLSTEAFF; CDR3nt: TGTGCCAGCAGTTCGCTCCGGACAGGGTTGTCGACTGAAGCTTTCTTT
j_gene: TRBJ2-5; v_gene: TRBV5-1; d_gene: TRBD2; abundance: .; CDR3aa: CASSPSPTSAEETQYF; CDR3nt: TGCGCCAGCAGCCCTTCCCCTACTAGCGCCGAAGAGACCCAGTACTTC